A selection of T cell receptor beta chains follows, all from one sample in a study of identifying expanded T cells in peripheral blood. Assay: immunoSEQ multiplex PCR; the TCRdb copy retains only in-frame clones and omits some. The sample includes some 120,000 clones, approximately 88% of them seen just once. Specimen: blood. The receptors originated from a person between 18 and 75 years old in good health. CDR3s include the opening cysteine and the closing phenylalanine or tryptophan. The D gene is left open where the match is weak. A row's size may be missing; if present it is once, few, many or a size class.

clone_size	j_call	v_call	d_call	cdr3_aa	cdr3_nt
.	TRBJ2-6	TRBV6-6	.	CAASARSGANVLTF	TGTGCCGCTTCTGCCCGATCTGGGGCCAACGTCCTGACTTTC
.	TRBJ1-2	TRBV14	.	CASSRGRNYGYTF	TGTGCCAGCAGCCGCGGACGGAACTATGGCTACACCTTC
.	TRBJ2-3	TRBV7-8	TRBD1	CASSGTGGTDTQYF	TGTGCCAGCAGCGGGACAGGGGGGACAGATACGCAGTATTTT
few	TRBJ1-5	TRBV6-6	.	CASSYSRGNSQPQHF	TGTGCCAGCAGTTACTCGAGGGGAAATTCACAGCCCCAGCATTTT
.	TRBJ2-7	TRBV7-2	.	CASSSRGYEQYF	TGTGCCAGCAGCTCCCGGGGTTACGAGCAGTACTTC
.	TRBJ1-6	TRBV7-9	.	CASSPRGRLNSPLHF	TGTGCCAGCAGCCCCCGGGGACGTCTGAATTCACCCCTCCACTTT
few	TRBJ2-1	TRBV11-3	TRBD2	CASSLGLAGGSEQFF	TGTGCCAGCAGCTTAGGACTAGCGGGGGGGTCTGAGCAGTTCTTC
.	TRBJ2-7	TRBV4-1	TRBD1	CASSLQTGTGAYEQYF	TGCGCCAGCAGCCTTCAAACCGGGACAGGAGCCTACGAGCAGTACTTC
.	TRBJ2-2	TRBV7-2	.	CASSLLARKAGELFF	TGTGCCAGCAGCCTGCTGGCTAGAAAGGCCGGGGAGCTGTTTTTT
.	TRBJ1-1	TRBV7-6	.	CASSSGIGTEAFF	TGTGCCAGCAGCTCAGGAATTGGCACTGAAGCTTTCTTT
.	TRBJ1-3	TRBV5-6	TRBD1	CASSLGPGGSGNTIYF	TGTGCCAGCAGCTTAGGTCCAGGGGGCTCTGGAAACACCATATATTTT
few	TRBJ1-6	TRBV2	.	CASSEGRAYNSPLHF	TGTGCCAGCAGTGAGGGCAGGGCCTATAATTCACCCCTCCACTTT
.	TRBJ1-3	TRBV13	.	CASSFEGLGGNTIYF	TGTGCCAGCAGCTTCGAAGGACTCGGTGGAAACACCATATATTTT
.	TRBJ1-6	TRBV30	.	CAWSRISSPLHF	TGTGCCTGGTCGCGGATCAGTTCACCCCTCCACTTT
.	TRBJ2-5	TRBV7-9	TRBD1	CASSLRQGGETQYF	TGTGCCAGCAGCCTAAGACAGGGGGGGGAGACCCAGTACTTC
few	TRBJ2-1	TRBV30	.	CAWSGTVGEQFF	TGTGCCTGGAGTGGGACAGTAGGTGAGCAGTTCTTC
.	TRBJ2-4	TRBV5-1	TRBD2	CASSFDWGGIAKNIQYF	TGCGCCAGCAGCTTCGACTGGGGGGGTATAGCCAAAAACATTCAGTACTTC
.	TRBJ1-2	TRBV10-3	TRBD1	CAISGGTGGNYGYTF	TGTGCCATCAGCGGGGGGACAGGGGGCAACTATGGCTACACCTTC
few	TRBJ1-6	TRBV12-5	.	CAVQDNRAGNSPLHF	TGTGCCGTTCAGGACAACCGGGCTGGGAATTCACCCCTCCACTTT
.	TRBJ1-3	TRBV4-3	TRBD1	CASSRNVPGQGNTIYF	TGCGCCAGCAGCCGGAACGTCCCGGGACAGGGAAACACCATATATTTT
.	TRBJ2-4	TRBV27	.	CASTLGPGAKNIQYF	TGTGCCAGCACTCTAGGCCCGGGGGCCAAAAACATTCAGTACTTC
.	TRBJ1-2	TRBV5-1	.	CASSLADTNYGYTF	TGCGCCAGCAGCTTGGCGGACACGAACTATGGCTACACCTTC
.	TRBJ1-1	TRBV5-4	TRBD1	CASSPGQPNTEAFF	TGTGCCAGCAGCCCGGGACAGCCTAACACTGAAGCTTTCTTT
.	TRBJ1-3	TRBV7-2	TRBD1	CASSSGQLGNTIYF	TGTGCCAGCAGCTCGGGACAGCTTGGAAACACCATATATTTT
.	TRBJ2-7	TRBV6-6	.	CASSVAAYEQYF	TGTGCCAGCAGCGTAGCCGCCTACGAGCAGTACTTC
.	TRBJ1-4	TRBV7-9	TRBD1	CASSTTGGVSEKLFF	TGTGCCAGCAGCACAACAGGGGGCGTTAGTGAAAAACTGTTTTTT
.	TRBJ2-7	TRBV6-6	.	CASSYSSLGSYEQYF	TGTGCCAGCAGTTATTCCAGTTTGGGTTCGTACGAGCAGTACTTC
.	TRBJ2-7	TRBV5-6	TRBD2	CASSQRLAGVSSYEQYF	TGTGCCAGCAGCCAAAGACTAGCGGGTGTGAGCTCCTACGAGCAGTACTTC
.	TRBJ2-5	TRBV7-9	TRBD1	CASRTRRRDRNPETQYF	TGTGCCAGCAGGACTCGGAGACGGGACAGGAACCCAGAGACCCAGTACTTC
.	TRBJ2-7	TRBV29-1	TRBD1	CSVGTASYEQYF	TGCAGCGTGGGGACAGCCTCCTACGAGCAGTACTTC
.	TRBJ2-7	TRBV6-5	.	CASSYGGDSYEQYF	TGTGCCAGCAGTTACGGGGGCGACTCATACGAGCAGTACTTC
.	TRBJ2-7	TRBV19	.	CASGSGVEQYF	TGTGCCAGCGGTTCAGGGGTCGAGCAGTACTTC
once	TRBJ2-7	TRBV6-5	.	CASSPDGEYEQYF	TGTGCCAGCAGCCCGGACGGTGAATACGAGCAGTACTTC
.	TRBJ2-6	TRBV4-1	TRBD2	CASSQVPAGGLLSGANVLTF	TGCGCCAGCAGCCAAGTTCCAGCGGGGGGGCTCCTCTCTGGGGCCAACGTCCTGACTTTC
.	TRBJ2-1	TRBV6-5	.	CASSYGPSIDNEQFF	TGTGCCAGCAGTTACGGGCCTAGTATAGACAATGAGCAGTTCTTC
.	TRBJ1-2	TRBV5-6	.	CASSVTGRLGGYTF	TGTGCCAGCAGCGTAACAGGGCGACTGGGTGGCTACACCTTC
.	TRBJ2-2	TRBV6-6	TRBD1	CASSYGQGDTGELFF	TGTGCCAGCAGTTACGGGCAGGGGGACACCGGGGAGCTGTTTTTT
.	TRBJ1-3	TRBV7-8	.	CASSLGNSHSGNTIYF	TGTGCCAGCAGCTTAGGGAACAGCCACTCTGGAAACACCATATATTTT
.	TRBJ1-3	TRBV10-3	.	CAMAWRAGNTIYF	TGTGCCATGGCTTGGAGGGCTGGAAACACCATATATTTT
.	TRBJ2-4	TRBV4-1	TRBD1	CASSLQGAPPNIQYF	TGCGCCAGCAGCTTACAGGGGGCGCCCCCTAACATTCAGTACTTC
.	TRBJ1-2	TRBV2	.	CASRDPRGSGYTF	TGTGCCAGCAGAGACCCACGTGGGAGCGGCTACACCTTC
.	TRBJ1-5	TRBV4-3	.	CASSQDRASNQPQHF	TGCGCCAGCAGCCAAGATCGGGCTTCCAATCAGCCCCAGCATTTT
once	TRBJ1-6	TRBV27	.	CASSTYRDILSSYNSPLHF	TGTGCCAGCAGTACCTACCGGGATATACTTAGCTCCTATAATTCACCCCTCCACTTT
.	TRBJ1-2	TRBV10-1	.	CASSESLRSGYTF	TGCGCCAGCAGTGAGTCGTTGAGGAGTGGCTACACCTTC
.	TRBJ1-3	TRBV2	.	CASNQRVTGNTIYF	TGTGCCAGCAATCAAAGGGTGACTGGAAACACCATATATTTT
medium-sized	TRBJ1-2	TRBV27	TRBD1	CASRSGTGVEMYGYTF	TGTGCCAGCCGAAGCGGGACAGGGGTAGAGATGTATGGCTACACCTTC